The 26 T cell receptor beta chains reported below all come from one sample, sequenced in a study of T cell changes during pregnancy in multiple sclerosis. Sequencing used immunoSEQ multiplex PCR; TCRdb keeps in-frame clones, though not all of them. This sample yields around 68,000 clones, of which roughly 91% are seen a single time; approximately 1.5% belongs to the top ten. Sample: peripheral blood, taken after pregnancy. Receptor source: a female donor in good health, enrolled as a control in a pregnancy study.

The chain employs TRBV4-2 and TRBJ2-1; 8 nucleotides line up with TRBD2. From germline, CDR1 is LGHNA and CDR2 YNFKEQ. V shed 1 base and J 3 bases; nucleotides not matched to a gene: 5. The CDR3 extends over 16 amino acids. The CDR3 bases are TGTGCCAGCAGCCAAGTGACGGGGGGGCTCTACAATGAGCAGTTCTTC. Its protein product is CASSQVTGGLYNEQFF.

The chain employs TRBV19 and TRBJ2-1; 9 bases are shared with TRBD2. The CDR3 has 13 residues. V lost 4 bases to trimming and J lost 15 bases; unmatched junction nucleotides: 10. CDR1 and CDR2 from the germline V gene are LNHDA and SQIVND (reference sequence). CDR3 sequence (DNA): TGTGCCAGTAGTACACTAGCGGGTACCCGATGGTTCTTC. Translation: CASSTLAGTRWFF.

The chain employs TRBV9 and TRBJ1-2, with D possibly TRBD1 on 5 matching bases. The CDR3 spans 13 residues. V lost 5 bases to trimming and J lost 8 bases, with 16 bases between them. Per the germline V gene, CDR1 is SGDLS and CDR2 is YYNGEE. For the CDR3, the DNA is TGTGCCAGCAGTGCAGCCGCAGGGAACGGCTACACCTTC. Amino acid sequence: CASSAAAGNGYTF.

This clone was found once. This sequence joins TRBV5-4 and TRBJ1-1; D is ambiguous. V gave up 3 bases and J gave up 0 bases, with 9 bases separating them. Germline-derived CDR1 and CDR2 are SGHNT and YYREEE (reference sequence). This CDR3 is built from 14 residues. The chain's CDR3 is CASSWATVNTEAFF. The CDR3 nucleotides are TGTGCCAGCAGCTGGGCGACGGTGAACACTGAAGCTTTCTTT.

J is TRBJ1-1 and V is TRBV18; 9 bases fit TRBD1. This CDR3 is built from 15 residues. The ends lost 5 bases at V and 2 bases at J; junction bases unmatched: 6. Germline assignment: CDR1 KGHSH and CDR2 LQKENI. The CDR3 DNA is TGTGCCAGCTCATCTCGGACAGGGGCCAACACTGAAGCTTTCTTT. This sequence encodes CASSSRTGANTEAFF.

V is TRBV28 and J is TRBJ2-7; D possibly corresponds to TRBD1 (5 bases). The V gene lost 2 bases and the J gene lost 4 bases, with 12 bases spanning the gap. This CDR3 has 14 amino acids. CDR1 is MDHEN, CDR2 SYDVKM, per germline. The CDR3 loop is CASSLRAQEYEQYF. CDR3 DNA sequence: TGTGCCAGCAGTTTAAGGGCACAGGAGTACGAGCAGTACTTC.

The genes are TRBV5-1 and TRBJ2-7; D is possibly TRBD2 (6 bases). Germline CDR1 SGHRS, CDR2 YFSETQ. CDR3 length: 14 amino acids. V lost 0 bases and J lost 2, with 9 bases in between. CDR3 DNA sequence: TGCGCCAGCAGCTTGGCCCGGGGGACCTACGAGCAGTACTTC. This sequence encodes CASSLARGTYEQYF.

The chain joins TRBV29-1 to TRBJ2-1, with 9 bases fitting TRBD1. With 6 bases clipped from V and 8 bases from J, the junction kept 8 bases outside the gene matches. Germline CDR1 and CDR2: SQVTM and ANQGSEA. The CDR3 runs 13 residues. For the CDR3, the DNA is TGCAGCGTAGGGACAGGGATCGGAGATGAGCAGTTCTTC. Translation: CSVGTGIGDEQFF.

The J gene is TRBJ2-2, the V gene TRBV2; possibly TRBD1 for D (6 bases). With 6 bases removed from V and 5 bases from J, the gap between germline ends came to 13 bases. Germline lookup yields CDR1 SNHLY and CDR2 FYNNEI. This CDR3 comprises 14 residues. CDR3 in DNA: TGTGCCAGCAGGACACAGGGTTCGACCGGGGAGCTGTTTTTT. This codes for CASRTQGSTGELFF.

This clone was recorded once. The V gene is TRBV30, the J gene TRBJ1-2; D is possibly TRBD1 (6 bases). CDR3 length equals 15 residues. The germline V gene encodes CDR1 GTSNPN and CDR2 SVGIG (reference sequence). The germline V and J ends were trimmed by 2 bases and 0 bases, with 13 bases remaining between them. In DNA form, the CDR3 reads TGTGCCTGGAGTCCAGGGGCAGGGTCTAACTATGGCTACACCTTC. Translation: CAWSPGAGSNYGYTF. Full variable domain (missing parts from reference TRBV30 and TRBJ1-2): SQTIHQWPATLVQPVGSPLSLECTVEGTSNPNLYWYRQAAGRGLQLLFYSVGIGQISSEVPQNLSASRPQDRQFILSSKKLLLSDSGFYLCAWSPGAGSNYGYTFGSGTRLTVV.

The chain has TRBV15 and TRBJ2-5; D is possibly TRBD1 (6 bases). Germline V lookup: CDR1 LNHNV, CDR2 YYDKDF (reference sequence). V lost 5 bases to trimming and J lost 1 base, with 14 bases between them. The CDR3 runs to 15 residues. The CDR3 sequence is CATSAPGQLQETQYF. The DNA for the CDR3 is TGTGCCACCAGCGCTCCAGGACAGCTCCAAGAGACCCAGTACTTC.

This clone is a singleton in its sample. The V call is TRBV19, the J call TRBJ1-1; TRBD1 agrees at 9 bases. There are 14 residues in the CDR3. V was pared by 8 bases and J by 1 base, with 5 bases of the junction left unmatched. The germline V gene has CDR1 LNHDA and CDR2 SQIVND (reference sequence). Here the CDR3 reads CASVRDRENTEAFF. The CDR3 DNA reads as TGTGCCAGTGTCCGGGACAGGGAGAACACTGAAGCTTTCTTT.

J is TRBJ2-3 and V is TRBV27; 12 positions match TRBD1. CDR3 size: 17 residues. The J segment lost 2 bases and the V segment lost 8 bases, leaving 11 bases of the junction unmatched. The germline CDR1 and CDR2 sequences are MNHEY and SMNVEV (reference sequence). The CDR3 protein is CASHPGTGGGYTDTQYF. The CDR3 DNA is TGTGCCAGCCACCCTGGGACAGGGGGCGGGTACACAGATACGCAGTATTTT.

The V gene is TRBV6-4, the J gene TRBJ1-6; maybe TRBD1 (6 bases). Germline values: CDR1 MRHNA, CDR2 SNTAGT. The V and J ends lost 8 bases and 7 bases respectively, with 12 bases between them. The CDR3 runs 13 residues. DNA for the CDR3: TGTGCCAGCGGACAGTTCAGCAATTCACCCCTCCACTTT. The encoded protein is CASGQFSNSPLHF.

This rearrangement joins TRBV7-9 to TRBJ1-2; 8 bases fit TRBD1. Germline CDR1 is SEHNR and CDR2 is FQNEAQ (reference sequence). The CDR3 has 14 residues. Losses at the gene ends were 5 bases for V and 8 bases for J; bases not matched to a gene: 10. CDR3 coding DNA: TGTGCCAGCAGCCCTCGGGACAGGAGTACAGGCTACACCTTC. This codes for CASSPRDRSTGYTF.

The CDR3 DNA is TGTGCCAGCAGCCAGGGGGTTGGGCGCACAGATACGCAGTATTTT. This gives the protein CASSQGVGRTDTQYF. V and J are TRBV7-8 and TRBJ2-3; 7 bases are a match to TRBD1. V dropped 5 bases and J dropped 1; count of bases not matched to a gene: 6. Germline loops: CDR1 SGHVS, CDR2 FQNEAQ. The CDR3 consists of 15 residues.

The chain recombines TRBV6-1 with TRBJ1-6; D possibly corresponds to TRBD1 (5 bases). The germline gives CDR1 MNHNS, CDR2 SASEGT. The V gene lost 3 bases and the J gene lost 9 bases, with 12 bases spanning the gap. The CDR3 has 14 amino acids. CDR3 coding DNA: TGTGCCAGCAGTGAGGGAGGGGTGACTTCACCCCTCCACTTT. Its translation is CASSEGGVTSPLHF.

The rearrangement links TRBV4-3 to TRBJ2-6; a possible D gene is TRBD1 (6 bases). Trimming shortened V by 0 bases and J by 1 base, and 10 bases separated the two germline ends. The CDR3 spans 17 residues. Germline V gene lookup returns CDR1 LGHNA and CDR2 YSLEER. CDR3 amino acids: CASSQEVTGSGANVLTF. The CDR3 DNA reads TGCGCCAGCAGCCAAGAAGTCACAGGGTCTGGGGCCAACGTCCTGACTTTC.

The chain combines TRBV7-6 with TRBJ1-1; 7 positions agree with TRBD1. The V and J ends lost 4 bases and 10 bases, in that order; junction bases with no gene match: 6. Looked up from germline, CDR1 is SGHVS and CDR2 is FNYEAQ. The CDR3 runs to 12 residues. The CDR3, as DNA: TGTGCCAGCAGCTCACAGGGGTTAGGAGCTTTCTTT. Amino acids: CASSSQGLGAFF.

The chain links TRBV4-1 to TRBJ1-2; TRBD1 agrees at 7 bases. V was pared by 2 bases and J by 2 bases, with 2 bases of the junction left unmatched. The CDR3 covers 14 residues. In germline, CDR1 is MGHRA, CDR2 YSYEKL. The CDR3 loop is CASSQYRGNYGYTF. The CDR3 region has the DNA TGCGCCAGCAGCCAATACAGGGGCAACTATGGCTACACCTTC.

The V gene is TRBV4-1, the J gene TRBJ2-3; D unresolved. This CDR3 region has 15 residues. The germline V and J ends were trimmed by 7 bases and 5 bases, with 19 bases remaining between them. Germline V gives CDR1 MGHRA, CDR2 YSYEKL. Written as DNA, the CDR3 is TGCGCCAGCACCCCAACCGCCAGTGGTGGAGATACGCAGTATTTT. Its protein product is CASTPTASGGDTQYF.

J is TRBJ1-1 and V is TRBV7-6; 7 bases agree with TRBD1. The length of the CDR3 is 15 residues. V was pared by 4 bases and J by 1 base, with 6 bases of the junction left unmatched. Per the germline V gene, CDR1 is SGHVS and CDR2 is FNYEAQ. This CDR3 reads CASSSYRTGNTEAFF. The CDR3 DNA sequence: TGTGCCAGCAGCTCCTATAGGACAGGGAACACTGAAGCTTTCTTT.

The chain combines TRBV9 with TRBJ2-3; 8 bases line up with TRBD2. Germline trimming cut 5 bases from V and 3 bases from J; bases unmatched to any gene: 5. CDR1 and CDR2 from the germline V gene are SGDLS and YYNGEE. This CDR3 is built from 14 residues. The CDR3 coding sequence is TGTGCCAGCAGTGGGACTAGTTTGACAGATACGCAGTATTTT. This sequence encodes CASSGTSLTDTQYF.

Written as DNA, the CDR3 is TGTGCCAGCAGCCGTGACAGGGGGCGCGATGGCAATCAGCCCCAGCATTTT. It translates to CASSRDRGRDGNQPQHF. J is TRBJ1-5 and V is TRBV5-5; 10 bases fit TRBD1. The CDR3 totals 17 residues. CDR1 is SGHKS and CDR2 is YYEKEE in the germline V gene (reference sequence). Trimming removed 4 bases from V and 2 bases from J; junction bases left unmatched: 9.

The rearrangement uses TRBV5-1 and TRBJ1-4, with 8 positions matching TRBD1. The length of the CDR3 is 15 residues. Germline loops: CDR1 SGHRS, CDR2 YFSETQ. V gave up 0 bases and J gave up 4 bases; unmatched junction bases: 2. The CDR3 here is CASSLVGQGNEKLFF. CDR3 sequence (DNA): TGCGCCAGCAGCTTGGTAGGACAGGGTAATGAAAAACTGTTTTTT.

CDR3 amino acids: CASSRGTGSNEQFF. CDR3 sequence (DNA): TGTGCCAGCAGTCGAGGGACAGGGTCCAATGAGCAGTTCTTC. The chain joins TRBV6-5 to TRBJ2-1; 9 nucleotides agree with TRBD1. CDR3 size: 14 residues. CDR1 is MNHEY, CDR2 SVGAGI, per germline. The ends lost 5 bases at V and 6 bases at J; junction bases unmatched: 5.